This entry concerns a single T cell receptor (beta chain). What it recognizes is unknown. This CDR3 contains 15 residues. CDR1 is LGHNA and CDR2 is YSLEER in the germline V gene. V shed 2 bases and J 15 bases; nucleotides not matched to a gene: 12. This record belongs to a study of T cells in Graves' hyperthyroidism and ophthalmopathy. There were TCR beta CDR3 regions amplified from RNA transcripts. First-round RT-PCR with HTBI primers amplified the TCR CDR3 region. TCRdb re-analysed the multiplex PCR reads in MiXCR, keeping a single row per CDR3 protein. The repertoire consists of some 600,000 distinct CDR3 sequences, with around 14% occurring once and the leading ten covering 5% to 7%. Whole-study results and caveats: The model anticipated ophthalmopathy a median approximately six months pre-onset.

This chain uses TRBV4-3 with TRBJ2-1, with 11 positions matching TRBD2. The sample consisted of blood. The origin of this receptor is a woman aged 25 to 39 with Graves' hyperthyroidism that later progressed to Graves' ophthalmopathy. The CDR3 nucleotides are TGCGCCAGCAGCCAATCCCAACTAGCGGGAGCGTTGAGGTTCTTC. Translation: CASSQSQLAGALRFF.